This is a list of T cell receptor beta chains from one sample in a study of control samples from healthy donors and cancer patients. Generated by immunoSEQ multiplex PCR, the TCRdb table keeps only in-frame clones and is missing some. The data contain approximately 210,000 clones, roughly nine tenths of them singletons. Sequenced: blood. Receptors were obtained from a man in his thirties or forties in good health. Both conserved end residues are part of each CDR3. D genes are given only for firm matches. Expanded clones get a size class; other rows say once, few or many, or leave the size out.

TRBD1	TRBV5-4	TRBJ1-6	-	CASSPRDSGPLHF	TGTGCCAGCAGCCCCCGGGACAGTGGTCCCCTCCACTTT
TRBD1	TRBV18	TRBJ1-5	-	CASSPDRGAQPQHF	TGTGCCAGCTCACCAGACAGGGGGGCCCAGCCCCAGCATTTT
-	TRBV15	TRBJ1-2	-	CATSGGEAPRIHGYTF	TGTGCCACCAGCGGTGGAGAAGCTCCTCGGATACATGGCTACACCTTC
TRBD1	TRBV9	TRBJ2-1	-	CASSTRQGANEQFF	TGTGCCAGCAGCACCCGACAGGGGGCCAATGAGCAGTTCTTC
TRBD2	TRBV5-6	TRBJ2-7	-	CASSSGLDSYEQYF	TGTGCCAGCAGTTCGGGACTAGATTCCTACGAGCAGTACTTC
-	TRBV6-4	TRBJ1-6	-	CASSGGTDSPLHF	TGTGCCAGCAGTGGAGGGACGGATTCACCCCTCCACTTT
TRBD1	TRBV29-1	TRBJ2-6	-	CSVSQGDGANVLTF	TGCAGCGTTTCACAGGGGGACGGGGCCAACGTCCTGACTTTC
-	TRBV12-3/TRBV12-4	TRBJ1-4	-	CASSVATNEKLFF	TGTGCCAGCAGTGTTGCAACTAATGAAAAACTGTTTTTT
-	TRBV14	TRBJ1-5	-	CASSPAGGNQPQHF	TGTGCCAGCAGCCCTGCAGGAGGCAATCAGCCCCAGCATTTT
-	TRBV12-5	TRBJ1-2	-	CASGLDLIRGIGYTF	TGTGCTAGTGGTTTGGATTTAATTCGAGGGATTGGCTACACCTTC
-	TRBV6-5	TRBJ1-6	-	CASTDRGVGNSPLHF	TGTGCCAGCACCGACCGAGGGGTGGGGAATTCACCCCTCCACTTT
-	TRBV25-1	TRBJ1-3	-	CASSEYSGAGNTIYF	TGTGCCAGCAGTGAATATTCGGGGGCGGGAAACACCATATATTTT
TRBD1	TRBV2	TRBJ1-1	-	CASSATGEVALNTEAFF	TGTGCCAGCAGCGCGACAGGGGAGGTCGCATTGAACACTGAAGCTTTCTTT
TRBD2	TRBV6-4	TRBJ2-1	-	CASSAGGHGEQFF	TGTGCCAGCAGTGCGGGGGGTCACGGTGAGCAGTTCTTC
TRBD1	TRBV24-1	TRBJ1-2	-	CATSDGQDYGYTF	TGTGCCACCAGTGATGGACAGGACTATGGCTACACCTTC
-	TRBV3-1/TRBV3-2	TRBJ2-1	few	CASSPYTTYNEQFF	TGTGCCAGCAGCCCCTACACCACCTACAATGAGCAGTTCTTC
-	TRBV19	TRBJ2-3	-	CASSPRTLDTQYF	TGTGCCAGTAGTCCGAGAACACTAGATACGCAGTATTTT